This T cell receptor beta chain originates from a study of shared clonotypes between healthy human individuals. General study results and limits: Estimated richness values were generally larger in naive subsets than in memory subsets. Between four donors, naive CD4 clonotypes were shared at a level of approximately 5%.

Details on this clone: Its antigen remains unknown.

The CDR3 has 14 amino acids. Trimming took 0 bases from V and 1 from J, leaving 7 bases between them. Germline CDR1 is SGHRS and CDR2 is YFSETQ. The method was immunoSEQ multiplex PCR; TCRdb's version includes in-frame clones alone and lacks a portion of them. The table includes about 2.4 million clones, over 85% detected once. Caucasian adults residing in Nashville, Tennessee made up all the donors. The rearrangement uses TRBV5-1 and TRBJ1-1; no firm D call. The sample consisted of naive CD4+ T cells sorted from blood. Described subset: CD45RA+ positively selected. This receptor was obtained from a man younger than 35 in good health. This CDR3 is CASSLDTPNTEAFF. The CDR3 DNA follows: TGCGCCAGCAGCTTGGACACGCCGAACACTGAAGCTTTCTTT.